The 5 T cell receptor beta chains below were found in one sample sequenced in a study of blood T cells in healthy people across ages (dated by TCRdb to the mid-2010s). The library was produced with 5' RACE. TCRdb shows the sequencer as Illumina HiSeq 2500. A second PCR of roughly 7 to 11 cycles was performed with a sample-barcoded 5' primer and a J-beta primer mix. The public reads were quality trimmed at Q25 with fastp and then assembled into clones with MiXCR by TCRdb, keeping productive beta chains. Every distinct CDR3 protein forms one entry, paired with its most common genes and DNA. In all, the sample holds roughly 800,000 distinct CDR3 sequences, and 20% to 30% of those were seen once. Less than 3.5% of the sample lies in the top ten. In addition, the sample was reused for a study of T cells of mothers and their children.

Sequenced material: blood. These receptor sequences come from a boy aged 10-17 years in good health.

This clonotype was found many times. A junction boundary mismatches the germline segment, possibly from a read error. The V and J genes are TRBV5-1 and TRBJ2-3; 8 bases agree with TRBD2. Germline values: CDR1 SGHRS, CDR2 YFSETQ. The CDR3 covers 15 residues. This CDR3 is CASSLGSGGTDTQYF. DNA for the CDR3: TGTGCCAGCAGCTTAGGTAGCGGGGGCACAGATACGCAGTATTTT.

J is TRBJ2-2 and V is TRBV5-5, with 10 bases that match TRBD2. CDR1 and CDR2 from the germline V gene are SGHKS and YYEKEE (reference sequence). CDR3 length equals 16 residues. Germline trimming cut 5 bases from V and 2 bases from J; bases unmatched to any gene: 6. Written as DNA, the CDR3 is TGTGCCAGCAGTTTTACTAGCGGGGCCAACACCGGGGAGCTGTTTTTT. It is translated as CASSFTSGANTGELFF.

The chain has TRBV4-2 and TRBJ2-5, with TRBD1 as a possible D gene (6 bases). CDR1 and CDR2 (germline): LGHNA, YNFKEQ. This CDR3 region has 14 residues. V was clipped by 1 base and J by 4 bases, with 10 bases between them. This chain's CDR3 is CASSQAGVGETQYF. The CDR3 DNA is TGTGCCAGCAGCCAAGCAGGGGTTGGAGAGACCCAGTACTTC.

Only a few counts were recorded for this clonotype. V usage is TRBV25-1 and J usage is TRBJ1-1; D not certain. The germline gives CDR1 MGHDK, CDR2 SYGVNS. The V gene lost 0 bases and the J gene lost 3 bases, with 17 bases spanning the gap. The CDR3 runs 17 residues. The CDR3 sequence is CASSEYGQSIAHTEAFF. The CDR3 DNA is TGTGCCAGCAGTGAATATGGGCAGAGTATTGCTCACACTGAAGCTTTCTTT.

CDR3 DNA sequence: TGTGCCAGCACCCAGGACGGAGCCTACGAGCAGTACTTC. It yields the protein CASTQDGAYEQYF. The chain has TRBV6-2 or TRBV6-3 and TRBJ2-7; D unclear. Trimming removed 7 bases from V and 2 bases from J, with 12 bases in between. Germline V lookup: CDR1 MNHEY, CDR2 SVGEGT. This CDR3 contains 13 residues.